Each of the 23 T cell receptor beta chains below was sequenced from the same sample in a study of T cells in tuberculosis. Here immunoSEQ multiplex PCR was the method, and the copy in TCRdb shows in-frame clones only, minus some. The data show roughly 33,000 clones, approximately 90% seen once. Sequencing was performed on PBMCs. These receptors all stem from a donor between 10 and 29 years old with latent tuberculosis or without tuberculosis infection.

J is TRBJ1-6 and V is TRBV7-6, with 7 bases aligning to TRBD1. The germline gives CDR1 SGHVS, CDR2 FNYEAQ. Unmatched junction bases numbered 10, after V lost 5 bases and J lost 9 bases. The CDR3 contains 15 residues. CDR3 sequence reads: CASSLWAGGSSPLHF. DNA for the CDR3: TGTGCCAGCAGCCTGTGGGCAGGGGGTAGTTCACCCCTCCACTTT.

The rearrangement links TRBV9 to TRBJ2-1; 12 nucleotides agree with TRBD2. This CDR3 has 15 residues. The germline V gene encodes CDR1 SGDLS and CDR2 YYNGEE. V lost 3 bases to trimming and J lost 7 bases; unmatched junction nucleotides: 5. In DNA form, the CDR3 reads TGTGCCAGCAGCGGACTAGCGGGAGCAAGAAATGAGCAGTTCTTC. Translation gives CASSGLAGARNEQFF.

The CDR3, as DNA: TGTGCTAGTGGCCTGACAGGGGTCGGCATTCAGTACTTC. As protein: CASGLTGVGIQYF. J is TRBJ2-4 and V is TRBV12-5; 8 positions match TRBD1. The CDR3 runs 13 residues. Germline trimming cut 6 bases from V and 9 bases from J; bases unmatched to any gene: 7. CDR1 is LGHNT, CDR2 FRNRAP, per germline.

The rearrangement joins TRBV6-5 to TRBJ1-5; D gene unclear. The germline V gene has CDR1 MNHEY and CDR2 SVGAGI. V was trimmed by 6 bases and J by 0 bases, leaving 9 bases between them. CDR3 length: 14 residues. The CDR3 DNA is TGTGCCAGCAGCACCGCGGGTAGCAATCAGCCCCAGCATTTT. This gives the protein CASSTAGSNQPQHF.

CDR3 in amino acids: CASSLGQGRAQYF. CDR3 sequence (DNA): TGTGCCAGCAGCTTGGGACAGGGTAGGGCCCAGTACTTC. The rearrangement joins TRBV5-6 to TRBJ2-5; 7 nucleotides align to TRBD1. Germline V gene sequence: CDR1 SGHDT, CDR2 YYEEEE. The CDR3 is made up of 13 amino acids. J was trimmed by 9 bases and V by 0 bases; bases with no gene match: 5.

The chain links TRBV6-6 to TRBJ1-5; D is unclear. The CDR3 length is 15 residues. The V and J ends lost 2 bases and 2 bases respectively, with 10 bases between them. CDR1 and CDR2 (germline): MNHNY, SVGAGI (reference sequence). CDR3 nucleotides: TGTGCCAGCAGTTACACCGGGGAGCGCAATCAGCCCCAGCATTTT. Its translation is CASSYTGERNQPQHF.

The chain couples TRBV28 to TRBJ2-2; 8 bases fit TRBD2. V lost 7 bases to trimming and J lost 7 bases; unmatched junction nucleotides: 23. The CDR3 sequence is 19 residues long. Germline assignment: CDR1 MDHEN and CDR2 SYDVKM. The CDR3 DNA is TGTGCCAGCAAATCGGTTTTCGGCGGGGGGTTCTCGGGAAACGGGGAGCTGTTTTTT. Amino acids: CASKSVFGGGFSGNGELFF.

The chain recombines TRBV19 with TRBJ2-7; 9 bases match TRBD1. CDR1 and CDR2 (germline): LNHDA, SQIVND (reference sequence). This CDR3 is built from 15 residues. The V gene end was trimmed by 6 bases and the J gene end by 3 bases; junction bases not matched to a gene: 9. The CDR3 nucleotides are TGTGCCAGTAGCCGAGGGACAGGGCGATTCTACGAGCAGTACTTC. Its translation is CASSRGTGRFYEQYF.

This chain links TRBV5-4 with TRBJ2-2, with D possibly TRBD2 on 5 matching bases. Trimming pared 0 bases from V and 5 bases from J, leaving 20 bases between. Germline values: CDR1 SGHNT, CDR2 YYREEE (reference sequence). The CDR3 runs 18 residues. CDR3 in DNA: TGTGCCAGCAGCTTGGATCCCGCCTACACGAGGGCTACCGGGGAGCTGTTTTTT. It codes for CASSLDPAYTRATGELFF.

CDR3 sequence (DNA): TGCGCCAGCAGCCAAGAATTACCTACGGACAGGGGCTATAATTCACCCCTCCACTTT. Translation: CASSQELPTDRGYNSPLHF. The chain employs TRBV4-1 and TRBJ1-6; 9 bases map to TRBD1. Trimming cost V 0 bases and J 3 bases; bases outside gene matches: 9. In germline, CDR1 is MGHRA, CDR2 YSYEKL. This CDR3 region has 19 residues.

The chain uses TRBV20-1 and TRBJ2-7; the D gene is possibly TRBD1 (6 bases). The CDR3 has 9 residues. From germline, CDR1 is DFQATT and CDR2 SNEGSKA (reference sequence). In DNA form, the CDR3 reads TGCAGCGTACAGGGACGCCAGTACTTC. Encoded protein: CSVQGRQYF.

The J gene is TRBJ1-2, the V gene TRBV10-3; 9 bases are a match to TRBD1. The germline V gene has CDR1 ENHRY and CDR2 SYGVKD. V gave up 2 bases and J gave up 3 bases; unmatched junction bases: 4. The CDR3 is made up of 15 amino acids. The CDR3 loop reads CAISERDREDYGYTF. CDR3 coding DNA: TGTGCCATCAGTGAGAGGGACAGGGAGGACTATGGCTACACCTTC.

The genes are TRBV6-5 and TRBJ1-1, with 8 bases lining up with TRBD1. Germline V lookup: CDR1 MNHEY, CDR2 SVGAGI. CDR3 length: 13 amino acids. The trim removed 5 bases at V and 10 bases at J, leaving 9 bases unmatched. The CDR3, as DNA: TGTGCCAGCAGTCTCTCCCGGACAGGGTTAGCTTTCTTT. It yields the protein CASSLSRTGLAFF.

The CDR3: CASSRERNEQFF. CDR3 sequence (DNA): TGTGCCAGCAGCAGAGAACGAAATGAGCAGTTCTTC. This chain links TRBV11-2 with TRBJ2-1; D is uncertain. The germline CDR1 and CDR2 sequences are SGHAT and FQNNGV. This CDR3 has 12 amino acids. V lost 5 bases and J 7 bases, leaving 9 bases between the germline ends. Full variable domain (outside the CDR3, taken from reference TRBV11-2 and TRBJ2-1): EAGVAQSPRYKIIEKRQSVAFWCNPISGHATLYWYQQILGQGPKLLIQFQNNGVVDDSQLPKDRFSAERLKGVDSTLKIQPAKLEDSAVYLCASSRERNEQFFGPGTRLTVL.

This clone appeared once. The chain combines TRBV7-9 with TRBJ2-7; a possible D gene is TRBD1 (5 bases). In germline, CDR1 is SEHNR, CDR2 FQNEAQ (reference sequence). V was cut by 4 bases and J by 3 bases, with 22 bases left in between. The CDR3 is made up of 17 amino acids. DNA of the CDR3: TGTGCCAGCAGCTCCCAACCATGGTGGGGCAGACGCTACGAGCAGTACTTC. This encodes CASSSQPWWGRRYEQYF.

The genes are TRBV6-1 and TRBJ2-5; D gene unclear. The V gene's germline CDR1 is MNHNS and CDR2 SASEGT. V was clipped by 5 bases and J by 1 base, with 8 bases between them. The CDR3 has 13 amino acids. This CDR3 is CASSLEPQETQYF. CDR3 coding DNA: TGTGCCAGCAGTCTTGAGCCCCAAGAGACCCAGTACTTC.

The J gene is TRBJ2-7, the V gene TRBV11-3; D is ambiguous. Germline V gene data show CDR1 as SGHNT and CDR2 as YENEEA. The CDR3 contains 12 residues. Between the trimmed V and J ends, which lost 2 bases and 5 bases, there was a span of 7 bases. CDR3 in DNA: TGTGCCAGCAGCTTAAACGGTCACGAGCAGTACTTC. Protein sequence: CASSLNGHEQYF.

This clone was seen only once. V usage is TRBV7-9 and J usage is TRBJ2-7; 11 bases agree with TRBD1. The V gene end was trimmed by 5 bases and the J gene end by 6 bases; junction bases not matched to a gene: 6. The CDR3 length is 14 residues. Germline V lookup: CDR1 SEHNR, CDR2 FQNEAQ (reference sequence). The CDR3 region is CASSGGQGVSEQYF. The CDR3 DNA follows: TGTGCCAGCAGCGGGGGACAGGGGGTATCCGAGCAGTACTTC. The whole variable domain, remainder taken from reference TRBV7-9 and TRBJ2-7, is DTGVSQNPRHKITKRGQNVTFRCDPISEHNRLYWYRQTLGQGPEFLTYFQNEAQLEKSRLLSDRFSAERPKGSFSTLEIQRTEQGDSAMYLCASSGGQGVSEQYFGPGTRLTVT.

The rearrangement links TRBV11-2 to TRBJ1-5; TRBD1 is a possible D gene (5 bases). V lost 0 bases, J lost 6 bases, and 12 bases lay in between. This CDR3 has 15 amino acids. CDR1 SGHAT and CDR2 FQNNGV come from the germline V gene. The CDR3 DNA reads as TGTGCCAGCAGCTTAGACCCTCGGGGGGGTCAGCCCCAGCATTTT. This gives the protein CASSLDPRGGQPQHF.

The J gene is TRBJ1-2, the V gene TRBV4-3; a possible D gene is TRBD1 (6 bases). This CDR3 spans 17 amino acids. The V gene's germline CDR1 is LGHNA and CDR2 YSLEER. V shed 4 bases and J shed 2 bases, with 20 bases lying between them. CDR3 loop: CASSLSGGLQRNYGYTF. The CDR3 DNA sequence: TGCGCCAGCAGCCTTTCGGGGGGGCTACAGAGAAACTATGGCTACACCTTC.

The table lists this clone with a few counts. The J gene is TRBJ2-5, the V gene TRBV7-2; 7 positions agree with TRBD1. Trimming took 5 bases from V and 0 from J; bases not matched to a gene: 9. Germline CDR1 reads SGHTA; CDR2 reads FQGNSA. This CDR3 contains 16 residues. The CDR3: CASSRQGPYYQETQYF. CDR3 DNA sequence: TGTGCCAGCAGCAGACAGGGACCCTACTACCAAGAGACCCAGTACTTC.

The V and J genes are TRBV6-5 and TRBJ1-6; 8 nucleotides align to TRBD1. Germline V lookup: CDR1 MNHEY, CDR2 SVGAGI. The J segment lost 6 bases and the V segment lost 6 bases, leaving 7 bases of the junction unmatched. This CDR3 spans 15 amino acids. The CDR3 DNA reads as TGTGCCAGCAGCCTAGGACAGGGTAGTAATTCACCCCTCCACTTT. Translating gives CASSLGQGSNSPLHF.

This sequence joins TRBV4-3 and TRBJ1-2, with no clear D. Germline CDR1 reads LGHNA; CDR2 reads YSLEER. Trimming left V 0 bases short and J 3 bases short, with 5 bases between. The CDR3 spans 13 residues. The CDR3 is CASSQDRYYGYTF. CDR3 sequence (DNA): TGCGCCAGCAGCCAAGATCGTTACTATGGCTACACCTTC.